The T cell receptor beta chain under discussion was sequenced for a study of blood T cells in healthy people across ages. Germline V gives CDR1 SQVTM, CDR2 ANQGSEA. Trimming removed 4 bases at V and 6 bases at J, with 15 bases between. The CDR3 has 13 residues. Next came a second PCR, run for about 6 to 11 cycles, which used a sample-barcoded 5' primer along with a J-beta primer mix. TCRdb fed the 5' RACE reads into MiXCR, producing one record per CDR3 protein. The sample holds more than 650,000 distinct CDR3 sequences, about 48% seen once. Sequenced sample: blood. The rearrangement links TRBV29-1 to TRBJ1-1, with a possible D match to TRBD1 (6 bases). The receptor was derived from an elderly man in good health. CDR3 coding DNA: TGCAGCGTTGTCCCACAGGGTGGGTCTGAAGCTTTCTTT. Translation: CSVVPQGGSEAFF.